These 19 T cell receptor beta chains originate from one sample sequenced in a study of T cell repertoires in cytomegalovirus infection. TCRdb fed the reads into MiXCR, producing one record per CDR3 protein. The sample records some 480,000 distinct CDR3 sequences, around a third being singletons. No antigen has been assigned to these receptors. The sequenced sample was cultured PBMCs, obtained from culture after CMV antigen stimulation. Every receptor here comes from a human donor in good health (CMV status not recorded). Some clones in this sample may be carry-over from other donors' samples.

The chain combines TRBV18 with TRBJ1-1; 9 bases map to TRBD1. V shed 2 bases and J 11 bases; nucleotides not matched to a gene: 24. Germline V gene lookup returns CDR1 KGHSH and CDR2 LQKENI. The CDR3 covers 19 residues. CDR3 DNA sequence: TGTGCCAGCTCACCATTTTGGGGACAGGGACTGCGAGAGGAGTATCGCGCTTTCTTT. Translation: CASSPFWGQGLREEYRAFF.

The chain combines TRBV6-6 with TRBJ2-2, with 9 bases that match TRBD2. CDR1 is MNHNY and CDR2 is SVGAGI in the germline V gene (reference sequence). Trimming took 0 bases from V and 4 from J; bases not matched to a gene: 3. CDR3 length equals 16 residues. CDR3 sequence: CASSYSGGRATGELFF. The DNA for the CDR3 is TGTGCCAGCAGTTACTCGGGCGGGAGGGCCACCGGGGAGCTGTTTTTT.

This clonotype was observed at least ten times. The chain carries TRBV7-2 and TRBJ1-3; D unclear. This CDR3 has 15 amino acids. Germline V CDR1 and CDR2: SGHTA, FQGNSA. V lost 1 base and J lost 2, with 9 bases in between. CDR3 nucleotides: TGTGCCAGCAGCTTAGTGAGCCGTGCTGGAAACACCATATATTTT. This translates into CASSLVSRAGNTIYF.

This chain connects TRBV4-2 to TRBJ1-6; the D is unclear. This CDR3 has 17 amino acids. V lost 1 base and J 0 bases, leaving 10 bases between the germline ends. Germline CDR1 is LGHNA and CDR2 is YNFKEQ. CDR3 residues: CASSQGGKNSYNSPLHF. The CDR3, as DNA: TGTGCCAGCAGCCAAGGAGGGAAAAACTCCTATAATTCACCCCTCCACTTT.

This clonotype has ten or more counts. The chain is built from TRBV7-6 and TRBJ1-1, with D hard to call. Germline CDR1 and CDR2: SGHVS and FNYEAQ. V was cut by 3 bases and J by 1 base, with 15 bases left in between. The CDR3 consists of 16 residues. CDR3 loop: CASSFDGVGANTEAFF. CDR3 DNA: TGTGCCAGCAGCTTTGACGGAGTTGGAGCGAACACTGAAGCTTTCTTT.

Only a few counts were recorded for this clonotype. V usage is TRBV27 and J usage is TRBJ2-7; D is uncertain. CDR1 is MNHEY and CDR2 is SMNVEV in the germline V gene (reference sequence). V dropped 4 bases and J dropped 7 bases, with 5 bases sitting between them. This CDR3 contains 10 residues. The CDR3 reads CASSSLEQYF. In DNA form, the CDR3 reads TGTGCCAGCAGTTCCCTAGAGCAGTACTTC.

This clonotype has a handful of counts. Written as DNA, the CDR3 is TGTGCCAGCAGGCGCACTAGAGACACAGATACGCAGTATTTT. It encodes CASRRTRDTDTQYF. The chain is built from TRBV7-8 and TRBJ2-3; D possibly corresponds to TRBD2 (5 bases). Germline lookup yields CDR1 SGHVS and CDR2 FQNEAQ. The CDR3 contains 14 residues. V was trimmed by 6 bases and J by 2 bases, leaving 12 bases between them.

This clonotype was observed a few times. The genes are TRBV7-2 and TRBJ2-5, with 7 bases that match TRBD2. J was trimmed by 0 bases and V by 5 bases; bases with no gene match: 6. Germline lookup yields CDR1 SGHTA and CDR2 FQGNSA. The CDR3 loop spans 15 amino acids. The CDR3 reads CASSRLAAYQETQYF. CDR3 coding DNA: TGTGCCAGCAGCCGACTAGCCGCCTACCAAGAGACCCAGTACTTC.

This clonotype has just a few counts. The gene calls are TRBV19 and TRBJ2-2; 7 nucleotides agree with TRBD1. Germline V CDR1 and CDR2: LNHDA, SQIVND (reference sequence). Unmatched junction bases numbered 8, after V lost 5 bases and J lost 5 bases. The CDR3 extends over 15 amino acids. CDR3 residues: CASSEGASRTGELFF. In DNA form, the CDR3 reads TGTGCCAGTAGTGAGGGGGCAAGTAGGACCGGGGAGCTGTTTTTT. Drawing the rest from reference TRBV19 and TRBJ2-2, the complete variable domain is DGGITQSPKYLFRKEGQNVTLSCEQNLNHDAMYWYRQDPGQGLRLIYYSQIVNDFQKGDIAEGYSVSREKKESFPLTVTSAQKNPTAFYLCASSEGASRTGELFFGEGSRLTVL.

This clonotype was seen a single time. This rearrangement joins TRBV7-4 to TRBJ2-2; tentative D call: TRBD1 (5 bases). The CDR3 spans 14 residues. Germline CDR1 and CDR2: SGHVT and SQSDAQ. The germline V and J ends were trimmed by 6 bases and 7 bases, with 15 bases remaining between them. CDR3 sequence: CASSFRVAVGELFF. CDR3 coding DNA: TGTGCCAGCAGTTTCAGGGTGGCGGTCGGGGAGCTGTTTTTT.

V and J are TRBV7-2 and TRBJ2-4, with TRBD2 identical over 12 bases. The V gene's germline CDR1 is SGHTA and CDR2 FQGNSA. The CDR3 runs 15 residues. V shed 5 bases and J 8 bases; nucleotides not matched to a gene: 7. The CDR3 DNA is TGTGCCAGCAGCCTCCAGACTAGCGGGAGTCACATTCAGTACTTC. Protein sequence: CASSLQTSGSHIQYF.

This clonotype was picked up a small number of times. This chain links TRBV4-3 with TRBJ2-2; D gene uncertain. The CDR3 length is 14 residues. The germline CDR1 and CDR2 sequences are LGHNA and YSLEER. V gave up 4 bases and J gave up 5 bases, with 11 bases separating them. The CDR3, as DNA: TGCGCCAGCAGCCTAGTAGAATTAACCGGGGAGCTGTTTTTT. The encoded protein is CASSLVELTGELFF.

This chain connects TRBV7-2 to TRBJ2-1; D tentatively fits TRBD1 or TRBD2 (5 bases each). Deletions cut 7 bases from V and 0 bases from J, with 16 bases between. This CDR3 is 16 amino acids long. Looked up from germline, CDR1 is SGHTA and CDR2 is FQGNSA. This CDR3 is CASKRGGRSSYNEQFF. For the CDR3, the DNA is TGTGCCAGCAAAAGGGGCGGGCGAAGCTCCTACAATGAGCAGTTCTTC.

In its sample, this clonotype was seen a few times. The chain uses TRBV7-2 and TRBJ2-7, with 11 bases aligning to TRBD2. V was clipped by 5 bases and J by 4 bases; unmatched bases: 7. The CDR3 extends over 15 amino acids. Germline values: CDR1 SGHTA, CDR2 FQGNSA. Here the CDR3 DNA reads TGTGCCAGCAGCACCGGGACTAGCGGCCCTTACGAGCAGTACGTC. It specifies CASSTGTSGPYEQYV.

The chain links TRBV10-3 to TRBJ1-2; weak D call: TRBD1 (5 bases). CDR3 length: 15 amino acids. V was cut by 1 base and J by 2 bases, with 11 bases left in between. Germline V gene data show CDR1 as ENHRY and CDR2 as SYGVKD. In nucleotides, the CDR3 is TGTGCCATCAGTGAGTTAATCGAGGGGAACTATGGCTACACCTTC. Amino acid sequence: CAISELIEGNYGYTF.

This clonotype was found a few times. The rearrangement joins TRBV6-2 or TRBV6-3 to TRBJ1-5; 8 nucleotides line up with TRBD1. V lost 2 bases, J lost 2 bases, and 8 bases stayed unmatched. The CDR3 is made up of 17 amino acids. The germline CDR1 and CDR2 sequences are MNHEY and SVGEGT. The CDR3 coding sequence is TGTGCCAGCAGTTACATCTCAGGGGGCGTGGGCAATCAGCCCCAGCATTTT. Translated: CASSYISGGVGNQPQHF.

This clonotype came up many times. The V gene is TRBV7-2, the J gene TRBJ2-3, with TRBD2 matching over 8 bases. J was trimmed by 0 bases and V by 8 bases; bases with no gene match: 4. The CDR3 totals 14 residues. Germline-derived CDR1 and CDR2 are SGHTA and FQGNSA. In DNA, the CDR3 is TGTGCCAGCCGGCGGGGGGCTAGCACAGATACGCAGTATTTT. It encodes CASRRGASTDTQYF.

A few counts support this clonotype. The gene calls are TRBV7-2 and TRBJ2-3, with TRBD2 matching 8 bases. The CDR3 runs to 14 residues. V was pared by 3 bases and J by 4 bases, with 3 bases of the junction left unmatched. Germline CDR1 and CDR2: SGHTA and FQGNSA. The CDR3 loop is CASSLLAGPDTQYF. The CDR3 DNA follows: TGTGCCAGCAGCTTGCTAGCGGGCCCAGATACGCAGTATTTT.

The chain carries TRBV11-2 and TRBJ2-3, with D possibly TRBD2 on 5 matching bases. Germline CDR1 and CDR2: SGHAT and FQNNGV. The CDR3 has 15 amino acids. V lost 4 bases and J lost 0, with 11 bases in between. The CDR3 loop is CASSWLAVSTDTQYF. The DNA for the CDR3 is TGTGCCAGCAGCTGGCTAGCCGTCAGCACAGATACGCAGTATTTT.